These 14 T cell receptor beta chains were all obtained from the same sample, sequenced in a study of shared clonotypes between healthy human individuals. Clones were read by immunoSEQ multiplex PCR, and TCRdb kept only the in-frame ones, dropping some. Of hundreds of thousands of clones listed, approximately 95% were seen once; the top ten hold 0.06%. The sequenced sample consisted of naive CD4+ T cells sorted from blood. Subset: CD45RA+ positively selected. The receptors derive from a woman in her 30s in good health.

The chain combines TRBV7-2 with TRBJ2-7; D uncertain. CDR3 length: 12 residues. CDR1 is SGHTA and CDR2 is FQGNSA in the germline V gene. V shed 2 bases and J shed 3 bases, with 5 bases lying between them. The chain's CDR3 is CASSLQHYEQYF. DNA for the CDR3: TGTGCCAGCAGCTTACAACACTACGAGCAGTACTTC.

As concerns this clone: An end of the junction does not agree with germline; a read error may underlie this. The V call is TRBV19, the J call TRBJ2-1; TRBD2 aligns across 15 bases. The CDR3 consists of 13 residues. In germline, CDR1 is LNHDA, CDR2 SQIVND (reference sequence). CDR3: CASSLGLAGGRVF. DNA for the CDR3: TGTGCCAGTAGTTTGGGACTAGCGGGAGGTCGCGTCTTC.

The count of this clone is one. The chain employs TRBV28 and TRBJ1-2; D is perhaps TRBD1 (5 bases). V was pared by 5 bases and J by 0 bases, with 7 bases between. The germline CDR1 and CDR2 sequences are MDHEN and SYDVKM. The CDR3 contains 13 residues. The CDR3 is CASSGTPNYGYTF. In nucleotides, the CDR3 is TGTGCCAGCAGTGGGACTCCTAACTATGGCTACACCTTC.

The gene calls are TRBV11-2 and TRBJ2-7, with D perhaps assigned TRBD1 or TRBD2 (5 bases each). This CDR3 is built from 15 residues. V gave up 2 bases and J gave up 2 bases, with 13 bases separating them. The germline V gene encodes CDR1 SGHAT and CDR2 FQNNGV. This chain's CDR3 is CASSLLGVGAYEQYF. The CDR3 coding sequence is TGTGCCAGCAGCTTATTGGGGGTAGGGGCCTACGAGCAGTACTTC.

The chain has TRBV13 and TRBJ2-3, with 10 bases that match TRBD2. Germline assignment: CDR1 PRHDT and CDR2 FYEKMQ (reference sequence). CDR3 length equals 15 residues. Trimming at V came to 2 bases and at J to 5 bases, leaving 4 bases not matched to a gene. The CDR3 DNA follows: TGTGCCAGCAGCTTACTAGCGGGAGTGGTAGATACGCAGTATTTT. As protein: CASSLLAGVVDTQYF.

This rearrangement joins TRBV18 to TRBJ2-3, with no clear D. Trimming stripped 0 bases from V and 1 base from J, with 11 bases between. Germline lookup yields CDR1 KGHSH and CDR2 LQKENI. This CDR3 has 16 amino acids. The CDR3 here is CASSPPGNYGTDTQYF. CDR3 bases: TGTGCCAGCTCACCACCTGGGAACTACGGCACAGATACGCAGTATTTT.

This chain joins TRBV10-3 and TRBJ2-5; D might be TRBD1 (6 bases). Looked up from germline, CDR1 is ENHRY and CDR2 is SYGVKD. With 5 bases removed from V and 0 bases from J, the gap between germline ends came to 10 bases. The CDR3 extends over 14 amino acids. The CDR3 sequence is CAISYGQNQETQYF. CDR3 nucleotides: TGTGCCATCAGTTATGGACAGAACCAAGAGACCCAGTACTTC.

The CDR3 is CASSRLTGGDEQYF. In nucleotides, the CDR3 is TGTGCCAGCAGCCGATTGACAGGGGGCGACGAGCAGTACTTC. The chain combines TRBV27 with TRBJ2-5; 10 bases line up with TRBD1. The J call is doubtful: the DNA matches TRBJ2-7 better. The V gene's germline CDR1 is MNHEY and CDR2 SMNVEV (reference sequence). The CDR3 is 14 amino acids.

This sequence joins TRBV28 and TRBJ1-5; D is unclear. This CDR3 is 12 amino acids long. Germline V gene lookup returns CDR1 MDHEN and CDR2 SYDVKM. Trimming stripped 5 bases from V and 6 bases from J, with 8 bases between. The CDR3 is CASSLKAQPQHF. DNA for the CDR3: TGTGCCAGCAGTCTCAAGGCTCAGCCCCAGCATTTT.

The chain recombines TRBV6-1 with TRBJ1-1; 7 positions agree with TRBD1. CDR3 length: 13 residues. Germline V gives CDR1 MNHNS, CDR2 SASEGT. Trimming cost V 8 bases and J 5 bases; bases outside gene matches: 8. In nucleotides, the CDR3 is TGTGCCAGCGGGGACAGTGTGGGTACTGAAGCTTTCTTT. It codes for CASGDSVGTEAFF.

The gene calls are TRBV27 and TRBJ1-5; no firm D call. CDR3 size: 15 residues. V was clipped by 3 bases and J by 0 bases, with 9 bases between them. The germline V gene has CDR1 MNHEY and CDR2 SMNVEV (reference sequence). CDR3 sequence reads: CASSLEGFSNQPQHF. The CDR3 DNA sequence: TGTGCCAGCAGTTTGGAGGGTTTTAGCAATCAGCCCCAGCATTTT.

This clone was seen a single time. The chain uses TRBV18 and TRBJ2-7, with unresolved D. Germline lookup yields CDR1 KGHSH and CDR2 LQKENI. V was pared by 3 bases and J by 2 bases, with 11 bases between. This CDR3 has 14 amino acids. The CDR3 here is CASSPYSPTYEQYF. The CDR3 DNA sequence: TGTGCCAGCTCACCGTACAGTCCAACCTACGAGCAGTACTTC.

The chain uses TRBV5-4 and TRBJ2-7; 7 bases line up with TRBD1. Trimming took 5 bases from V and 4 from J; bases not matched to a gene: 6. This CDR3 comprises 13 residues. Germline V gene lookup returns CDR1 SGHNT and CDR2 YYREEE (reference sequence). CDR3 sequence: CASSMDRRYEQYF. Here the CDR3 DNA reads TGTGCCAGCAGTATGGACAGGCGATACGAGCAGTACTTC. Together with reference TRBV5-4 and TRBJ2-7, the CDR3 gives the full variable domain: ETGVTQSPTHLIKTRGQQVTLRCSSQSGHNTVSWYQQALGQGPQFIFQYYREEENGRGNFPPRFSGLQFPNYSSELNVNALELDDSALYLCASSMDRRYEQYFGPGTRLTVT.

The chain employs TRBV28 and TRBJ2-5; D perhaps matches TRBD2 (5 bases). Per germline, CDR1 MDHEN and CDR2 SYDVKM. This CDR3 contains 14 residues. The germline V and J ends were trimmed by 6 bases and 4 bases, with 15 bases remaining between them. The DNA of the CDR3 is TGTGCCAGCAGCACCCGCGATGGGAGAGAGACCCAGTACTTC. It is translated as CASSTRDGRETQYF.